Sequencing of this T cell receptor beta chain was carried out in a study of cytomegalovirus exposure and HLA in healthy donors. Findings and limits, study-wide: Donors belonging to an Asian-associated ancestry cluster reportedly showed fewer N-insertions in productive TCRs than the 666-donor mean, according to what a later analysis found. Researchers had no immune exposure information except CMV serostatus available. Across HLA loci, a later analysis found differing TCR association rates, with DRB1 most and HLA-C fewest. Per a later analysis, 16,951 TCR beta sequences showed association with HLA alleles at 0.05 false discovery rate.

The primer mix had 60 Vbeta and 13 Jbeta primers. Libraries were prepared by immunoSEQ multiplex PCR; TCRdb keeps only in-frame clonotypes and omits some of them. This sample carries about 170,000 clones, around 82% of them seen once, and the ten largest clones take around 14%. Germline V gene data show CDR1 as SGDLS and CDR2 as YYNGEE. V was pared by 0 bases and J by 4 bases, with 3 bases of the junction left unmatched. The CDR3 covers 14 residues. This clone was seen more than once but under ten times. Its antigen is as yet unknown. This receptor was identified in a woman aged 50 to 65 in good health and CMV-seropositive. The chain combines TRBV9 with TRBJ2-5; 7 bases are shared with TRBD1. Material for sequencing was PBMCs. CDR3 sequence (DNA): TGTGCCAGCAGCGTAGAGGGGGCAGGAGAGACCCAGTACTTC. This encodes CASSVEGAGETQYF.